Listed below are T cell receptor beta chains from one sample, sequenced in a study of blood T cell repertoires in COVID-19. Repertoires were generated with immunoSEQ multiplex PCR, while TCRdb's copy carries only in-frame clones and drops some. The sample records tens of thousands of clones, around 81% being singletons. The sample comprised peripheral blood. The receptor set was obtained from a man between 65 and 85 years old with acute or convalescent COVID-19. Both conserved end residues are part of each CDR3. The D gene is left open where the match is weak. Where a row states a size, it is once, few, many or the class of an expanded clone; other rows omit it.

size,D,J,V,CDR3,DNA
-,-,TRBJ2-5,TRBV2,CASSVARSETQYF,TGTGCCAGCAGTGTAGCGCGATCGGAGACCCAGTACTTC
-,TRBD2,TRBJ2-5,TRBV4-2,CASSQGASGGYQETQYF,TGTGCCAGCAGCCAAGGAGCTAGCGGGGGGTACCAAGAGACCCAGTACTTC
-,-,TRBJ1-5,TRBV10-3,CAISEFGGRGGEQPQHF,TGTGCCATCAGTGAGTTTGGGGGCAGGGGAGGGGAACAGCCCCAGCATTTT
-,TRBD1,TRBJ2-7,TRBV5-1,CASSPGTGGSFSYEQYF,TGCGCCAGCAGCCCTGGGACAGGGGGCTCATTCTCCTACGAGCAGTACTTC
few,TRBD2,TRBJ2-3,TRBV7-2,CASSAGGAGSYTQYF,TGTGCCAGCAGCGCCGGGGGGGCCGGGTCTTATACGCAGTATTTT
-,-,TRBJ2-2,TRBV5-1,CASSLAQAPVGELFF,TGCGCCAGCAGCTTGGCCCAGGCCCCCGTAGGGGAGCTGTTTTTT
-,-,TRBJ2-7,TRBV20-1,CSARVGGEQYF,TGCAGTGCTAGAGTGGGCGGGGAGCAGTACTTC
-,TRBD2,TRBJ2-2,TRBV6-5,CASSPGTRAGELFF,TGTGCCAGCAGTCCCGGGACTAGGGCCGGGGAGCTGTTTTTT
-,TRBD1,TRBJ2-7,TRBV10-3,CASLATGVTGGEQYF,TGTGCCAGCCTTGCCACAGGGGTCACAGGGGGCGAGCAGTACTTC
-,-,TRBJ1-6,TRBV2,CASSENRSPLHF,TGTGCCAGCAGTGAAAACAGGTCACCCCTCCACTTT
-,-,TRBJ1-1,TRBV6-5,CASSIQASGHTEAFF,TGTGCCAGCAGTATTCAGGCTAGCGGGCACACTGAAGCTTTCTTT
-,-,TRBJ1-2,TRBV20-1,CSASGRAGYTF,TGCAGTGCTAGCGGCAGGGCTGGCTACACCTTC
-,-,TRBJ2-2,TRBV7-2,CASSLLSPGELFF,TGTGCCAGCAGCTTACTCTCCCCCGGGGAGCTGTTTTTT
-,TRBD2,TRBJ2-2,TRBV3-1/TRBV3-2,CASTRLAGDTGELFF,TGTGCCAGCACCAGACTAGCGGGGGACACCGGGGAGCTGTTTTTT
-,TRBD1,TRBJ1-1,TRBV19,CASSARTGWNTEAFF,TGTGCCAGTAGCGCCAGGACAGGGTGGAACACTGAAGCTTTCTTT